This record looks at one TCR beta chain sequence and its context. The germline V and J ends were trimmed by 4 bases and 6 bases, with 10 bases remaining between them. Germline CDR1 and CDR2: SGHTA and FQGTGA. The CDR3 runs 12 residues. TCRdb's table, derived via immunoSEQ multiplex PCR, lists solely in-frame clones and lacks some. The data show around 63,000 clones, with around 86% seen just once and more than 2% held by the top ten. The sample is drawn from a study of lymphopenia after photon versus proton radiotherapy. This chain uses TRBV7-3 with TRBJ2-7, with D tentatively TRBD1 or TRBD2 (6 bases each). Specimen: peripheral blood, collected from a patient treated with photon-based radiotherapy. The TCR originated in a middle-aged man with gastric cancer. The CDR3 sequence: CASSSQGGEQYF. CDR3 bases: TGTGCCAGCAGCTCACAGGGAGGCGAGCAGTACTTC.